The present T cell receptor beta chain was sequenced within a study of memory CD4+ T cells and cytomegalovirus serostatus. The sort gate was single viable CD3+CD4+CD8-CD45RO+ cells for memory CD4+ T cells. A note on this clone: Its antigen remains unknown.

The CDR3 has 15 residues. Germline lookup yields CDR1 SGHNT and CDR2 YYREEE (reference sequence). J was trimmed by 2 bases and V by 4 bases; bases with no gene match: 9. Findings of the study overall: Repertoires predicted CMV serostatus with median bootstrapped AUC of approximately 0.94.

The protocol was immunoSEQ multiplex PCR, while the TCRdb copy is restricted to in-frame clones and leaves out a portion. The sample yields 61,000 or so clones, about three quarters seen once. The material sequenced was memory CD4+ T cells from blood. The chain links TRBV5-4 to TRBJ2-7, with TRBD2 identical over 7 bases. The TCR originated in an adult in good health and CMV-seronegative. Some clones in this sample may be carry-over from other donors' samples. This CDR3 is CASSPGGGKTYEQYF. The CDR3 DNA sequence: TGTGCCAGCAGCCCTGGGGGGGGGAAGACCTACGAGCAGTACTTC.